The 14 T cell receptor beta chains given below trace back to one sample, sequenced in a study of T cell repertoires in cytomegalovirus infection. Using its own MiXCR run on the reads, TCRdb lists one record per CDR3 protein. The sample holds approximately 1,000,000 distinct CDR3 sequences; approximately 31% are singletons and the top ten take around 15%. Antigen specificity for these receptors is unknown. The material sequenced was cultured CD8+ T cells from PBMCs, taken from culture after CMV antigen stimulation. These receptors all stem from a human donor in good health (CMV status not recorded). Some clones in this sample may be carry-over from other donors' samples.

The chain joins TRBV5-4 to TRBJ1-4; TRBD1 aligns across 8 bases. CDR1 and CDR2 from the germline V gene are SGHNT and YYREEE (reference sequence). The CDR3 extends over 15 amino acids. After removal of 3 bases from V and 8 bases from J, the junction contained 9 bases not matched to a gene. The CDR3 DNA sequence: TGTGCCAGCAGCTCTTCACGGACAGGGCTGGAAAAACTGTTTTTT. Amino acids: CASSSSRTGLEKLFF.

The CDR3 DNA reads TGTGCCAGCAGTCACCTGGGGGGCTCTAGCACAGATACGCAGTATTTT. It translates to CASSHLGGSSTDTQYF. The chain joins TRBV28 to TRBJ2-3; D tentatively fits TRBD1 or TRBD2 (6 bases each). The CDR3 covers 16 residues. V gave up 5 bases and J gave up 0 bases, with 15 bases separating them. Germline V gene data show CDR1 as MDHEN and CDR2 as SYDVKM. Filled out from reference TRBV28 and TRBJ2-3, the complete variable domain reads DVKVTQSSRYLVKRTGEKVFLECVQDMDHENMFWYRQDPGLGLRLIYFSYDVKMKEKGDIPEGYSVSREKKERFSLILESASTNQTSMYLCASSHLGGSSTDTQYFGPGTRLTVL.

This clonotype was counted only a few times. The V and J genes are TRBV2 and TRBJ2-2; TRBD1 agrees at 9 bases. The length of the CDR3 is 14 residues. The germline V gene has CDR1 SNHLY and CDR2 FYNNEI. V dropped 8 bases and J dropped 2; count of bases not matched to a gene: 3. The CDR3 bases are TGTGCCAGCGGGGACAGGGACAACACCGGGGAGCTGTTTTTT. Amino acids: CASGDRDNTGELFF.

V usage is TRBV20-1 and J usage is TRBJ2-2; no definite D call. Germline V gene lookup returns CDR1 DFQATT and CDR2 SNEGSKA (reference sequence). This CDR3 contains 15 residues. V lost 5 bases and J 6 bases, leaving 19 bases between the germline ends. DNA for the CDR3: TGCAGTGCTGTTACTACGGGCTTTGCGGCCGGGGAGCTGTTTTTT. Translation: CSAVTTGFAAGELFF.

The chain joins TRBV27 to TRBJ2-3, with D unclear. Trimming removed 7 bases at V and 2 bases at J, with 7 bases between. The CDR3 contains 12 residues. CDR1 is MNHEY and CDR2 is SMNVEV in the germline V gene (reference sequence). In nucleotides, the CDR3 is TGTGCCAGCAATCATAACACAGATACGCAGTATTTT. Translating gives CASNHNTDTQYF.

This clonotype was seen a handful of times. J is TRBJ1-2 and V is TRBV19, with D perhaps TRBD1 (5 bases). V shed 3 bases and J shed 0 bases, with 17 bases lying between them. The CDR3 contains 17 residues. Germline V gives CDR1 LNHDA, CDR2 SQIVND (reference sequence). In nucleotides, the CDR3 is TGTGCCAGTAGTATGGATGGGGACGGACCAGCTAACTATGGCTACACCTTC. Its protein is CASSMDGDGPANYGYTF.

V is TRBV7-9 and J is TRBJ2-4; D call uncertain. This CDR3 region has 14 residues. Germline-derived CDR1 and CDR2 are SEHNR and FQNEAQ (reference sequence). Deletions cut 5 bases from V and 3 bases from J, with 11 bases between. The CDR3 region has the DNA TGTGCCAGCAGCCCCTACGGTAACAAAAACATTCAGTACTTC. This codes for CASSPYGNKNIQYF.

In this sample, this clonotype turned up once. V and J are TRBV6-5 and TRBJ1-4; no firm D call. The V gene's germline CDR1 is MNHEY and CDR2 SVGAGI. The germline V and J ends were trimmed by 2 bases and 7 bases, with 14 bases remaining between them. The CDR3 covers 15 residues. CDR3 region: CASSYRRAYIEKLFF. For the CDR3, the DNA is TGTGCCAGCAGTTACCGACGGGCTTATATTGAAAAACTGTTTTTT.

A few counts support this clonotype. V is TRBV7-9 and J is TRBJ1-5; D unclear. V dropped 5 bases and J dropped 0 bases, with 14 bases sitting between them. The CDR3 spans 16 residues. Germline V gene sequence: CDR1 SEHNR, CDR2 FQNEAQ (reference sequence). The CDR3 bases are TGTGCCAGCAGCGAGGACGGACCTTATAGCAATCAGCCCCAGCATTTT. It encodes CASSEDGPYSNQPQHF.

The rearrangement links TRBV20-1 to TRBJ2-3; 10 nucleotides match TRBD2. Germline CDR1 and CDR2: DFQATT and SNEGSKA (reference sequence). With V trimmed by 6 bases and J by 6 bases, 9 bases remained unmatched. CDR3 length equals 14 residues. DNA for the CDR3: TGCAGTGCCGCTGGACTAGCGGCATCTGATACGCAGTATTTT. Its translation: CSAAGLAASDTQYF.

J is TRBJ2-7 and V is TRBV5-4; D remains ambiguous. Trimming pared 2 bases from V and 4 bases from J, leaving 10 bases between. The CDR3 covers 13 residues. Germline V gene lookup returns CDR1 SGHNT and CDR2 YYREEE (reference sequence). CDR3: CASSFDTVYEQYV. The CDR3, as DNA: TGTGCCAGCAGCTTTGACACGGTGTACGAGCAGTACGTC.

V usage is TRBV7-9 and J usage is TRBJ1-5; unclear D gene. CDR1 and CDR2 (germline): SEHNR, FQNEAQ (reference sequence). Trimming removed 1 base at V and 3 bases at J, with 10 bases between. This CDR3 is 15 amino acids long. CDR3 amino acids: CASSLELDPNQPQHF. CDR3 nucleotides: TGTGCCAGCAGCTTAGAGTTAGATCCCAATCAGCCCCAGCATTTT.

CDR3 residues: CSARTPERRSYGYTF. The CDR3 DNA is TGCAGTGCTAGAACCCCTGAGAGACGGAGCTATGGCTACACCTTC. This rearrangement joins TRBV20-1 to TRBJ1-2, with unresolved D. This CDR3 comprises 15 residues. CDR1 and CDR2 (germline): DFQATT, SNEGSKA (reference sequence). Trimming shortened V by 2 bases and J by 4 bases, and 17 bases separated the two germline ends.

This clonotype was seen a handful of times. This chain connects TRBV4-2 to TRBJ1-2; D gene uncertain. Germline lookup yields CDR1 LGHNA and CDR2 YNFKEQ. Trimming pared 1 base from V and 1 base from J, leaving 13 bases between. The CDR3 extends over 16 amino acids. In nucleotides, the CDR3 is TGTGCCAGCAGCCAAGCTCTAACCGACCTTAACTATGGCTACACCTTC. It yields the protein CASSQALTDLNYGYTF.